What follows are 11 T cell receptor beta chains derived from one specimen sequenced in a study of blood T cell repertoires in COVID-19. Assay: immunoSEQ multiplex PCR; the TCRdb copy retains only in-frame clones and omits some. This sample yields some 300,000 clones, of which 90% are seen a single time; about 4.5% belongs to the top ten. Source material: PBMCs or T cells enriched from blood (not recorded which). These receptors originate from a woman aged 18-35 years with acute COVID-19.

This clone showed up just once. The genes are TRBV27 and TRBJ1-2, with 8 bases matching TRBD1. Trimming cost V 6 bases and J 3 bases; bases outside gene matches: 9. The CDR3 length is 15 residues. Germline CDR1 MNHEY, CDR2 SMNVEV (reference sequence). The CDR3 spells CASRRAGGGYYGYTF. The CDR3 region has the DNA TGTGCCAGCAGGCGGGCAGGGGGCGGGTACTATGGCTACACCTTC.

V gene TRBV11-2 combines with J gene TRBJ1-4; unclear D gene. V was shortened by 3 bases and J by 10 bases, with 15 bases between the two germline ends. The CDR3 contains 14 residues. CDR1 and CDR2 from the germline V gene are SGHAT and FQNNGV. The CDR3 nucleotides are TGTGCCAGCAGCTTGGGCCCCTCGAGGGTAAAACTGTTTTTT. Encoded protein: CASSLGPSRVKLFF.

CDR3 sequence reads: CASTISGSSTDTQYF. CDR3 coding DNA: TGCGCCAGCACCATTAGCGGCTCTAGCACAGATACGCAGTATTTT. The V call is TRBV10-2, the J call TRBJ2-3; maybe TRBD2 (6 bases). The germline V gene has CDR1 WSHSY and CDR2 SAAADI. This CDR3 is built from 15 residues. V was pared by 7 bases and J by 0 bases, with 14 bases between.

This CDR3 is CASKQGRTGELFF. Here the CDR3 DNA reads TGTGCCAGTAAGCAGGGGCGTACCGGGGAGCTGTTTTTT. The rearrangement joins TRBV19 to TRBJ2-2; weak D call: TRBD1 (6 bases). The CDR3 covers 13 residues. V gave up 7 bases and J gave up 5 bases, with 11 bases separating them. Per the germline V gene, CDR1 is LNHDA and CDR2 is SQIVND (reference sequence).

This clone was seen only once. The chain uses TRBV28 and TRBJ2-5, with a tentative D call TRBD2 (6 bases). V gave up 3 bases and J gave up 3 bases, with 29 bases separating them. CDR3 length equals 20 residues. The germline V gene has CDR1 MDHEN and CDR2 SYDVKM. In DNA form, the CDR3 reads TGTGCCAGCAGTTTCTGGGGGGTAAGGGCGGGACGGGCTGGAAAAGAGACCCAGTACTTC. Translated: CASSFWGVRAGRAGKETQYF.

DNA for the CDR3: TGCGCCAGCAGCGAAATTGGACTGGACAATCAGCCCCAGCATTTT. Translated, it gives CASSEIGLDNQPQHF. The genes are TRBV5-1 and TRBJ1-5, with no clear D. The CDR3 covers 15 residues. The V gene's germline CDR1 is SGHRS and CDR2 YFSETQ. With 4 bases removed from V and 3 bases from J, the gap between germline ends came to 14 bases. The full variable domain, rest sourced from reference TRBV5-1 and TRBJ1-5, is KAGVTQTPRYLIKTRGQQVTLSCSPISGHRSVSWYQQTPGQGLQFLFEYFSETQRNKGNFPGRFSGRQFSNSRSEMNVSTLELGDSALYLCASSEIGLDNQPQHFGDGTRLSIL.

The rearrangement uses TRBV7-8 and TRBJ1-5; D might be TRBD1 (6 bases). The CDR3 consists of 16 residues. The ends were cut back, 5 bases at V and 5 bases at J, with 19 bases in the middle. CDR1 and CDR2 (germline): SGHVS, FQNEAQ. The CDR3 nucleotides read TGTGCCAGCAGCCACATCGGGCAGGGGTTTCATCAGCCCCAGCATTTT. Its protein product is CASSHIGQGFHQPQHF.

The chain combines TRBV28 with TRBJ2-2; 7 nucleotides match TRBD1. The CDR3 is made up of 16 amino acids. The junction had 9 bases not matched to a gene; V was cut back by 4 bases and J by 4 bases. CDR1 is MDHEN, CDR2 SYDVKM, per germline. CDR3 DNA sequence: TGTGCCAGCAGTTCGTTCGACAGGGAAGGCACCGGGGAGCTGTTTTTT. Protein product: CASSSFDREGTGELFF.

The rearrangement links TRBV5-6 to TRBJ2-5, with 7 bases matching TRBD1. J lost 10 bases, V lost 2 bases, and 11 bases had no gene match. This CDR3 has 14 amino acids. CDR1 and CDR2 from the germline V gene are SGHDT and YYEEEE. The CDR3 region is CASSFGTVGRVQYF. The CDR3 nucleotides read TGTGCCAGCAGCTTCGGGACAGTGGGACGCGTCCAGTACTTC.

The V call is TRBV5-1, the J call TRBJ1-1, with 9 positions matching TRBD1. The CDR3 runs to 16 residues. With V trimmed by 4 bases and J by 12 bases, 19 bases remained unmatched. Germline V gives CDR1 SGHRS, CDR2 YFSETQ. The CDR3: CASSPLPPGQGSRTFF. Here the CDR3 DNA reads TGCGCCAGCAGCCCCCTCCCCCCGGGACAGGGTAGTAGGACTTTCTTT. The full variable domain, its missing parts supplied by reference TRBV5-1 and TRBJ1-1, is KAGVTQTPRYLIKTRGQQVTLSCSPISGHRSVSWYQQTPGQGLQFLFEYFSETQRNKGNFPGRFSGRQFSNSRSEMNVSTLELGDSALYLCASSPLPPGQGSRTFFGQGTRLTVV.

The V and J genes are TRBV13 and TRBJ1-2, with TRBD1 identical over 9 bases. The J segment lost 8 bases and the V segment lost 1 base, leaving 11 bases of the junction unmatched. Germline loops: CDR1 PRHDT, CDR2 FYEKMQ (reference sequence). CDR3 length equals 16 residues. The CDR3, as DNA: TGTGCCAGCAGCTTAGTAGGGACAGGGAGGGGACGGGGCTACACCTTC. Residues: CASSLVGTGRGRGYTF.